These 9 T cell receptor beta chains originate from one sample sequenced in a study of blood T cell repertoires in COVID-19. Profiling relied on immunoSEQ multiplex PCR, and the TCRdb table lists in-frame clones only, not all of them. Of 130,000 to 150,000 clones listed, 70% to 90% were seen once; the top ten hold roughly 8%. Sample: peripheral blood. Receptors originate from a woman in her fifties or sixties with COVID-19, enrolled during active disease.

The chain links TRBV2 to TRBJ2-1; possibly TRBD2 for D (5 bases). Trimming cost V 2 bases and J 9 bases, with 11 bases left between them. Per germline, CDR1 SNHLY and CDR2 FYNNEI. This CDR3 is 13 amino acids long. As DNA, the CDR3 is TGTGCCAGCAGTGAAATCGAAGGGAGTGAGCAGTTCTTC. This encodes CASSEIEGSEQFF.

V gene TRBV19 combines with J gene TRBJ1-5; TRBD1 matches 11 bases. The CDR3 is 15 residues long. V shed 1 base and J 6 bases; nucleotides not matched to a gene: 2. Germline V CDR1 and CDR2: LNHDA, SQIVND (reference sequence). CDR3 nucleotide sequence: TGTGCCAGTAGTATAGGGACAGGGGGCGGTCAGCCCCAGCATTTT. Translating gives CASSIGTGGGQPQHF.

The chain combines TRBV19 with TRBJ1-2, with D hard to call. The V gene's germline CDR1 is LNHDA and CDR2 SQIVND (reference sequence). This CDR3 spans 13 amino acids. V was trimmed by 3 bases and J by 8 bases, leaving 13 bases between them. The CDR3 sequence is CASSMDHLGGYTF. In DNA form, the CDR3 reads TGTGCCAGTAGTATGGATCACTTGGGCGGCTACACCTTC.

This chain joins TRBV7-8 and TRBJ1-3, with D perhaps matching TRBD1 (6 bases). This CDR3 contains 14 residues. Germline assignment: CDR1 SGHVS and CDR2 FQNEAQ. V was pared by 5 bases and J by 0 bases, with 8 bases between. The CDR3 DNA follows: TGTGCCAGCAGCCAGGGGTTCTCTGGAAACACCATATATTTT. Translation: CASSQGFSGNTIYF.

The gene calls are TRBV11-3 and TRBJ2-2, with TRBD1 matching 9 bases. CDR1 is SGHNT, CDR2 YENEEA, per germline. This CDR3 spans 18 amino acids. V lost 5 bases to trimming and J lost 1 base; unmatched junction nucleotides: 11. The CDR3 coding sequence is TGTGCCAGCAGCCCGGGGGGATGGGACAGGGAGAACACCGGGGAGCTGTTTTTT. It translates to CASSPGGWDRENTGELFF.

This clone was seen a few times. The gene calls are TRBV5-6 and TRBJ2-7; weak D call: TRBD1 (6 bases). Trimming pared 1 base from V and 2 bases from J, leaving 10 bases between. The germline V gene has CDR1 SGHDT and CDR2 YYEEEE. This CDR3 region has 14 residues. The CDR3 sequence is CASSLTGNTYEQYF. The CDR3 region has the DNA TGTGCCAGCAGCTTGACAGGGAACACCTACGAGCAGTACTTC.

CDR3 residues: CARSLDADRLFVNTEAFF. The CDR3 bases are TGTGCCAGAAGCTTGGATGCGGACAGGTTGTTTGTGAACACTGAAGCTTTCTTT. The J gene is TRBJ1-1, the V gene TRBV5-3; 7 nucleotides line up with TRBD1. TRBV5-3 is identified as an open reading frame with a role that is uncertain. After removal of 0 bases from V and 0 bases from J, the junction contained 11 bases not matched to a gene. The CDR3 contains 18 residues.

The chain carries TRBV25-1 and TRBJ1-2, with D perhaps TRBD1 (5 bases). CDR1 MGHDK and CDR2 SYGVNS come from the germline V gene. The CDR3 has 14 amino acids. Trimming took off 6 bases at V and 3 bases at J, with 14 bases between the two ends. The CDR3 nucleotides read TGTGCCAGCAGAGGGCAGGGAGGAGACTATGGCTACACCTTC. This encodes CASRGQGGDYGYTF.

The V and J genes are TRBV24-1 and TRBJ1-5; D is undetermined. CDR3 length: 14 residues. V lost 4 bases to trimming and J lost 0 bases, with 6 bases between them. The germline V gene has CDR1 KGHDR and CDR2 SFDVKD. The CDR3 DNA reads TGTGCCACCAGTGAAACAGTTAGCAATCAGCCCCAGCATTTT. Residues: CATSETVSNQPQHF.